Below, 29 T cell receptor beta chains from the same sample are listed, as sequenced in a study of human T cells and chemical hapten exposure. TCRdb re-called the RACE reads with MiXCR, one entry per CDR3 protein. The sample includes 180,000 or so distinct CDR3 sequences, about a fifth of them seen just once. The time point here: patch test 1, 2 weeks after DPC sensitization. The treatment is: therapeutic diphenylcyclopropenone sensitization with weekly scalp DPC. Sequencing used whole blood, obtained in connection with sensitization to the hapten diphenylcyclopropenone (DPC). Receptors originate from a woman between 50 and 59 years old with alopecia areata. Some clones in this sample may be carry-over from other donors' samples.

In nucleotides, the CDR3 is TGTGCCAGCAGCTTAATCCCGAGGATCTACGAGCAGTACTTC. It translates to CASSLIPRIYEQYF. This chain connects TRBV11-2 to TRBJ2-7; D not certain. This CDR3 is 14 amino acids long. V was shortened by 2 bases and J by 3 bases, with 11 bases between the two germline ends. Germline V lookup: CDR1 SGHAT, CDR2 FQNNGV. Full variable domain (outside the CDR3, taken from reference TRBV11-2 and TRBJ2-7): EAGVAQSPRYKIIEKRQSVAFWCNPISGHATLYWYQQILGQGPKLLIQFQNNGVVDDSQLPKDRFSAERLKGVDSTLKIQPAKLEDSAVYLCASSLIPRIYEQYFGPGTRLTVT.

Only a few counts were recorded for this clonotype. The chain couples TRBV25-1 to TRBJ1-5; 10 positions match TRBD1. The germline V gene has CDR1 MGHDK and CDR2 SYGVNS. Trimming cost V 2 bases and J 3 bases; bases outside gene matches: 10. CDR3 size: 18 residues. CDR3: CASSEEDRGLFHNQPQHF. The CDR3 DNA follows: TGTGCCAGCAGTGAAGAAGACAGGGGGCTTTTCCACAATCAGCCCCAGCATTTT.

On this clonotype itself: One end of the junction varies from germline; a read error may be responsible. V usage is TRBV20-1 and J usage is TRBJ2-3; D might be TRBD2 (5 bases). The CDR3 has 14 amino acids. The germline gives CDR1 DFQATT, CDR2 SNEGSKA (reference sequence). The CDR3 DNA follows: TGCAGTGCTAGACTAGCAGCTAGCATAGATACGCAGTATTTT. Translated: CSARLAASIDTQYF.

The rearrangement uses TRBV14 and TRBJ2-7; D remains unclear. The CDR3 spans 12 residues. CDR1 SGHDN and CDR2 FVKESK come from the germline V gene. Trimming pared 5 bases from V and 2 bases from J, leaving 7 bases between. DNA of the CDR3: TGTGCCAGCAGCGGCCACACCTACGAGCAGTACTTC. This encodes CASSGHTYEQYF.

The rearrangement uses TRBV10-2 and TRBJ2-5, with 7 bases matching TRBD2. Per germline, CDR1 WSHSY and CDR2 SAAADI. CDR3 length: 14 amino acids. J lost 5 bases, V lost 3 bases, and 6 bases had no gene match. This chain's CDR3 is CASSDQRLAETQYF. CDR3 coding DNA: TGCGCCAGCAGTGACCAACGACTAGCCGAGACCCAGTACTTC.

The chain links TRBV5-1 to TRBJ2-2, with D maybe TRBD2 (6 bases). Per the germline V gene, CDR1 is SGHRS and CDR2 is YFSETQ. V lost 5 bases and J 0 bases, leaving 11 bases between the germline ends. There are 15 residues in the CDR3. CDR3 loop: CASRGGGTNTGELFF. Here the CDR3 DNA reads TGCGCCAGCAGGGGAGGCGGGACGAACACCGGGGAGCTGTTTTTT.

The chain combines TRBV6-2 or TRBV6-3 with TRBJ2-1; D gene ambiguous. CDR1 is MNHEY, CDR2 SVGEGT, per germline. Trimming removed 6 bases at V and 1 base at J, with 22 bases between. This CDR3 contains 18 residues. CDR3: CASRSRLGLRSSYNEQFF. The CDR3 nucleotides read TGTGCCAGCAGATCTCGACTCGGTTTACGGTCGTCCTACAATGAGCAGTTCTTC.

This clonotype has just a few counts. The chain uses TRBV20-1 and TRBJ1-5, with D unresolved. CDR3 size: 14 residues. Germline-derived CDR1 and CDR2 are DFQATT and SNEGSKA (reference sequence). Deletions cut 0 bases from V and 4 bases from J, with 10 bases between. The CDR3 nucleotides are TGCAGTGCTAGAGACCGGTTCATTAATCAGCCCCAGCATTTT. Its protein product is CSARDRFINQPQHF.

This clonotype was seen more than once but under ten times. This chain links TRBV27 with TRBJ1-5; weak D call: TRBD1 (6 bases). The V and J ends lost 6 bases and 1 base respectively, with 13 bases between them. The CDR3 consists of 15 residues. The germline gives CDR1 MNHEY, CDR2 SMNVEV (reference sequence). The CDR3 here is CASRSGVMSNQPQHF. The DNA for the CDR3 is TGTGCCAGCAGATCAGGGGTAATGAGCAATCAGCCCCAGCATTTT.

This clonotype was observed at least ten times. This rearrangement joins TRBV7-9 to TRBJ1-2; D is unclear. The CDR3 is 14 residues long. V was clipped by 2 bases and J by 8 bases, with 15 bases between them. Germline loops: CDR1 SEHNR, CDR2 FQNEAQ (reference sequence). Here the CDR3 reads CASSLFGSIYGYTF. CDR3 DNA: TGTGCCAGCAGCTTATTTGGGTCTATCTACGGCTACACCTTC.

The V call is TRBV27, the J call TRBJ1-4, with 9 nucleotides matching TRBD1. V was clipped by 5 bases and J by 7 bases; unmatched bases: 8. CDR1 MNHEY and CDR2 SMNVEV come from the germline V gene (reference sequence). There are 15 residues in the CDR3. The CDR3 region has the DNA TGTGCCAGCAGTGTAACAGGGGGCTATGGTGAAAAACTGTTTTTT. It specifies CASSVTGGYGEKLFF. The whole variable domain, remainder taken from reference TRBV27 and TRBJ1-4, is EAQVTQNPRYLITVTGKKLTVTCSQNMNHEYMSWYRQDPGLGLRQIYYSMNVEVTDKGDVPEGYKVSRKEKRNFPLILESPSPNQTSLYFCASSVTGGYGEKLFFGSGTQLSVL.

This clonotype was seen a handful of times. V and J are TRBV20-1 and TRBJ2-3; no firm D call. The CDR3 covers 13 residues. Germline assignment: CDR1 DFQATT and CDR2 SNEGSKA (reference sequence). The V gene lost 2 bases and the J gene lost 6 bases, with 12 bases spanning the gap. This CDR3 is CSARKDGPDTQYF. CDR3 DNA: TGCAGTGCTAGAAAGGATGGGCCCGATACGCAGTATTTT.

In its sample, this clonotype was seen a few times. The chain combines TRBV5-5 with TRBJ1-4; a weak D match, TRBD1 (6 bases). The V gene's germline CDR1 is SGHKS and CDR2 YYEKEE (reference sequence). CDR3 length: 13 amino acids. The ends were cut back, 5 bases at V and 7 bases at J, with 12 bases in the middle. The CDR3 sequence: CASSFRQAEKLFF. Here the CDR3 DNA reads TGTGCCAGCAGTTTTAGACAGGCTGAAAAACTGTTTTTT.

The chain uses TRBV6-6 and TRBJ1-2; D remains unclear. V gave up 6 bases and J gave up 3 bases, with 8 bases separating them. The CDR3 length is 12 residues. In germline, CDR1 is MNHNY, CDR2 SVGAGI (reference sequence). CDR3 amino acids: CASSWRDYGYTF. Here the CDR3 DNA reads TGTGCCAGCAGCTGGCGGGACTATGGCTACACCTTC.

This clonotype was seen a handful of times. The V gene is TRBV12-5, the J gene TRBJ2-5; D might be TRBD2 (5 bases). This CDR3 spans 13 amino acids. CDR1 and CDR2 (germline): LGHNT, FRNRAP. CDR3 DNA sequence: TGTGCGACGGCTGGACGGACTCAAGAGACCCAGTACTTC. Its protein product is CATAGRTQETQYF.

The chain uses TRBV5-1 and TRBJ1-1; possibly TRBD1 for D (6 bases). Germline V CDR1 and CDR2: SGHRS, YFSETQ. With 4 bases removed from V and 0 bases from J, the gap between germline ends came to 16 bases. The CDR3 covers 16 residues. CDR3 residues: CASSPSPDSLNTEAFF. Written as DNA, the CDR3 is TGCGCCAGCAGCCCTTCCCCGGACAGCTTGAACACTGAAGCTTTCTTT.

This chain connects TRBV29-1 to TRBJ2-1; D is ambiguous. V was trimmed by 3 bases and J by 2 bases, leaving 8 bases between them. CDR1 is SQVTM, CDR2 ANQGSEA, per germline. The CDR3 sequence is 13 residues long. CDR3 coding DNA: TGCAGCGTTGAGGAAATCCCCTACAATGAGCAGTTCTTC. Its translation: CSVEEIPYNEQFF.

Only one count was recorded for this clonotype. The junction and the germline gene differ at one end; a read error may be behind it. The chain combines TRBV6-5 with TRBJ1-2; no clear D gene. Germline V CDR1 and CDR2: MNHEY, SVGAGI. The length of the CDR3 is 12 residues. CDR3 in DNA: TGTGTCAGCAGTTCTGGACGGTTTAGCTACACCTTC. It encodes CVSSSGRFSYTF.

The chain employs TRBV15 and TRBJ2-1; 7 bases match TRBD1. Germline V gene data show CDR1 as LNHNV and CDR2 as YYDKDF (reference sequence). The CDR3 runs to 15 residues. Trimming cost V 5 bases and J 6 bases; bases outside gene matches: 10. The CDR3 sequence: CATSPDRVPGNEQFF. CDR3 sequence (DNA): TGTGCCACCAGCCCAGACAGGGTGCCAGGCAATGAGCAGTTCTTC.

This clonotype was seen ten or more times. The V call is TRBV5-1, the J call TRBJ1-1; D ambiguous. This CDR3 is 13 amino acids long. Germline V gives CDR1 SGHRS, CDR2 YFSETQ. Trimming took off 0 bases at V and 0 bases at J, with 3 bases between the two ends. CDR3 sequence reads: CASSLEVNTEAFF. In DNA, the CDR3 is TGCGCCAGCAGCTTGGAAGTGAACACTGAAGCTTTCTTT.

This clonotype was detected a few times. The chain employs TRBV5-1 and TRBJ1-1; D is ambiguous. This CDR3 contains 13 residues. V lost 3 bases, J lost 8 bases, and 14 bases lay in between. The germline CDR1 and CDR2 sequences are SGHRS and YFSETQ. The CDR3 DNA is TGCGCCAGCAGCTGGGTATCAGGAGAAGAAGCTTTCTTT. Translating it yields CASSWVSGEEAFF.

This clonotype has a handful of counts. V is TRBV7-9 and J is TRBJ2-5; 7 bases line up with TRBD1. Germline CDR1 SEHNR, CDR2 FQNEAQ (reference sequence). The CDR3 loop spans 14 amino acids. With V trimmed by 5 bases and J by 5 bases, 8 bases remained unmatched. The CDR3 DNA reads as TGTGCCAGCAGCAAAGCCGGGACAGCGGAGACCCAGTACTTC. Encoded protein: CASSKAGTAETQYF.

The V call is TRBV28, the J call TRBJ2-3, with D perhaps matching TRBD1 (6 bases). The germline CDR1 and CDR2 sequences are MDHEN and SYDVKM. Trimming took off 3 bases at V and 2 bases at J, with 15 bases between the two ends. There are 16 residues in the CDR3. Written as DNA, the CDR3 is TGTGCCAGCAGTTTGGGGGCAAGGAGGTCCACAGATACGCAGTATTTT. Its protein is CASSLGARRSTDTQYF.

The genes are TRBV29-1 and TRBJ2-3, with a possible D match to TRBD2 (6 bases). CDR3 size: 15 residues. The V and J ends lost 6 bases and 0 bases respectively, with 16 bases between them. CDR1 is SQVTM and CDR2 is ANQGSEA in the germline V gene. The CDR3 DNA reads TGCAGCGTCTCCCCGGGCGGGGCCAGCACAGATACGCAGTATTTT. This sequence encodes CSVSPGGASTDTQYF.

The CDR3: CSVGPSSYGYTF. The DNA for the CDR3 is TGCAGCGTCGGACCCTCTTCATATGGCTACACCTTC. The V call is TRBV29-1, the J call TRBJ1-2; D is unresolved. V lost 6 bases and J 5 bases, leaving 13 bases between the germline ends. The V gene's germline CDR1 is SQVTM and CDR2 ANQGSEA. There are 12 residues in the CDR3.

This clonotype was detected many times. The chain joins TRBV6-1 to TRBJ1-2; D might be TRBD1 (5 bases). The V gene's germline CDR1 is MNHNS and CDR2 SASEGT. Trimming stripped 6 bases from V and 6 bases from J, with 14 bases between. The CDR3 covers 13 residues. CDR3 nucleotides: TGTGCCAGCAGGTTGACAGTGGTTGATGGCTACACCTTC. It yields the protein CASRLTVVDGYTF.

This clonotype was seen a few times. This sequence joins TRBV5-1 and TRBJ2-1; 9 nucleotides match TRBD2. CDR1 is SGHRS and CDR2 is YFSETQ in the germline V gene. The trim removed 0 bases at V and 6 bases at J, leaving 4 bases unmatched. The CDR3 runs 15 residues. The CDR3 coding sequence is TGCGCCAGCAGCTTGGGTAGCGGGAGTATCAATGAGCAGTTCTTC. Amino acid sequence: CASSLGSGSINEQFF.

This clonotype showed up just a few times. V gene TRBV10-3 combines with J gene TRBJ2-1, with D unclear. Trimming took 4 bases from V and 3 from J, leaving 7 bases between them. The CDR3 is 13 residues long. Germline assignment: CDR1 ENHRY and CDR2 SYGVKD. Here the CDR3 reads CAISVLVYNEQFF. The CDR3 DNA is TGTGCCATCAGTGTGCTGGTCTACAATGAGCAGTTCTTC.

This clonotype turned up a few times. The J gene is TRBJ1-2, the V gene TRBV5-1, with D unclear. There are 12 residues in the CDR3. V dropped 4 bases and J dropped 4 bases, with 8 bases sitting between them. Germline-derived CDR1 and CDR2 are SGHRS and YFSETQ. For the CDR3, the DNA is TGCGCCAGCAGCGATACGATCTATGGCTACACCTTC. This codes for CASSDTIYGYTF.